This is a list of T cell receptor beta chains from one sample in a study of shared clonotypes between healthy human individuals. Some clones are missing from TCRdb's copy, which holds only in-frame ones; the method was immunoSEQ multiplex PCR. This sample has 600,000 to 700,000 clones, with 60% to 75% found just once. Specimen: memory CD4+ T cells sorted from blood. The receptors were gathered from a woman under 40 in good health. The CDR3 runs from the conserved cysteine through the conserved F or W. A D gene is named only where the DNA matches it firmly.

v_gene: TRBV28; j_gene: TRBJ2-7; d_gene: NA; CDR3aa: CASTGTASYEQYF; CDR3nt: TGTGCCAGCACCGGGACTGCGAGCTACGAGCAGTACTTC
v_gene: TRBV2; j_gene: TRBJ1-2; d_gene: NA; CDR3aa: CASSEGGGGYGYGYTF; CDR3nt: TGTGCCAGCAGTGAAGGTGGTGGGGGCTATGGCTATGGCTACACCTTC
v_gene: TRBV28; j_gene: TRBJ2-7; d_gene: TRBD1; CDR3aa: CASSSGQGRLEQYF; CDR3nt: TGTGCCAGCAGTTCTGGACAGGGTAGGCTCGAGCAGTACTTC
v_gene: TRBV7-9; j_gene: TRBJ1-3; d_gene: NA; CDR3aa: CASSLLEGPLRGNTIYF; CDR3nt: TGTGCCAGCAGCTTACTCGAGGGGCCGTTGAGAGGAAACACCATATATTTT
v_gene: TRBV27; j_gene: TRBJ1-4; d_gene: TRBD1; CDR3aa: CASSSGTGVFVEKLFF; CDR3nt: TGTGCCAGCAGTTCCGGGACAGGGGTTTTCGTCGAAAAACTGTTTTTT
v_gene: TRBV30; j_gene: TRBJ1-2; d_gene: NA; CDR3aa: CAWSTRQDGYTF; CDR3nt: TGTGCCTGGAGCACACGGCAAGATGGCTACACCTTC
v_gene: TRBV6-6; j_gene: TRBJ2-7; d_gene: NA; CDR3aa: CASSSNLEQYF; CDR3nt: TGTGCCAGCAGTTCAAACTTGGAGCAGTACTTC
v_gene: TRBV5-1; j_gene: TRBJ2-2; d_gene: TRBD2; CDR3aa: CASKGTSPGELFF; CDR3nt: TGCGCCAGCAAAGGGACTAGTCCCGGGGAGCTGTTTTTT
v_gene: TRBV5-1; j_gene: TRBJ2-7; d_gene: TRBD2; CDR3aa: CASSSTQLAGAAHEQYF; CDR3nt: TGCGCCAGCAGCTCAACGCAACTAGCGGGAGCGGCCCACGAGCAGTACTTC
v_gene: TRBV5-4; j_gene: TRBJ1-1; d_gene: NA; CDR3aa: CASSLEARNTEAFF; CDR3nt: TGTGCCAGCAGCTTGGAGGCACGGAACACTGAAGCTTTCTTT